This TCR beta chain came from a study of T cells in Graves' hyperthyroidism and ophthalmopathy. Ten or more counts support this clonotype. Its target is not known. TCR beta CDR3 sequences were amplified from RNA transcripts. During a first-round RT-PCR of the TCR CDR3, the HTBI primer set was used. TCRdb reprocessed the multiplex PCR reads with MiXCR, giving one entry per CDR3 protein. The table records around 50,000 distinct CDR3 sequences, roughly 50% of them present only once. Overall study results and limits: Most thyroid-expanded clonotypes above 0.001 were also found in blood.

Uncontrolled infection, other autoimmune disease, pregnancy or lactation excluded patients. Diagnostic decisions used clinical symptoms, serum thyroxine and TRAb, thyroid ultrasound and orbital computed tomography. Extraction of PBMCs used roughly 9.6 ml of fresh peripheral blood. Sequencing used blood. The sequence came from a woman aged 50 to 65 with Graves' ophthalmopathy.

As DNA, the CDR3 is TGTGCCAGCAGCGGGGGGACAGGGCTGCAGCCCCAGCATTTT. It yields the protein CASSGGTGLQPQHF. This sequence joins TRBV9 and TRBJ1-5; 9 bases match TRBD1. CDR1 is SGDLS, CDR2 YYNGEE, per germline. Germline trimming cut 3 bases from V and 7 bases from J; bases unmatched to any gene: 5. The CDR3 loop spans 14 amino acids.